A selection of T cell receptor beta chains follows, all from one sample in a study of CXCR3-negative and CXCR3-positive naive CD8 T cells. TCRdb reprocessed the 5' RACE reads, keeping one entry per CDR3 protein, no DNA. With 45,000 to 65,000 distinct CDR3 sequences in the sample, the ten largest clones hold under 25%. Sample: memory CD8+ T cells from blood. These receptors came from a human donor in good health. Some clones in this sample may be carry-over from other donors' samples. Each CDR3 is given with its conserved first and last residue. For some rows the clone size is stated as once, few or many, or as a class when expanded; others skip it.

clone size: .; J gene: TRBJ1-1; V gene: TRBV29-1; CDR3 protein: CSVEEQKDFGAFF
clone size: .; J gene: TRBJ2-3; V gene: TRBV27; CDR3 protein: CASRYGTDTQYF
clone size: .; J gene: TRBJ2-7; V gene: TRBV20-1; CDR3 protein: CSARGKISYEQYF
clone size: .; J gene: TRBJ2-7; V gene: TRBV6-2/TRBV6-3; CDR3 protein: CASRESRLYEQYF
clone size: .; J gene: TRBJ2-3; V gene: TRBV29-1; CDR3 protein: CSVEGGGQGVTDTQYF
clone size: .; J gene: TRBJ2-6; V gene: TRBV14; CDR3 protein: CASSQGTLFSGANVLTF
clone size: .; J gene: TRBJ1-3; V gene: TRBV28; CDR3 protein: CASSRQLGQEDSGNTIYF
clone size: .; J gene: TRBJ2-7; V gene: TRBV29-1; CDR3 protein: CSAWDTARYEQYF
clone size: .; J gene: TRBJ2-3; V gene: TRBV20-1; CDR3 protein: CSAPSGEATDTQYF
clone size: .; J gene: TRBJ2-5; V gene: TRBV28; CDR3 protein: CASSTSRQGETQYF
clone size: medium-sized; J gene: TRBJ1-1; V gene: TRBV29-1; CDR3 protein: CSVEGYLTEAFF
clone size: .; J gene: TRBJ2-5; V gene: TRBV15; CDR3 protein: CATSQRPPGSPTGETQYF
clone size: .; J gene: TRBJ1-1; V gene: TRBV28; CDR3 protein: CASSLDSSNTEAFF
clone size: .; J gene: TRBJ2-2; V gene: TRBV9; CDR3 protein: CASRGTSGGSNTGELFF
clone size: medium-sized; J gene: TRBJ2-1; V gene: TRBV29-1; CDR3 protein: CSAEAEPGYNEQFF
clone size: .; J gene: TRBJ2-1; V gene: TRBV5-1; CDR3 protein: CASSSGTGGGDEQFF
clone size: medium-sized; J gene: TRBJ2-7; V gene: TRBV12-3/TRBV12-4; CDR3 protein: CASSLSRSYEQYF
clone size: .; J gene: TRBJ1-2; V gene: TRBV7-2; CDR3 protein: CASSLVQGGYTF
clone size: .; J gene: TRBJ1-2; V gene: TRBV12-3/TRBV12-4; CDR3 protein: CASSLGTGSYGYTF
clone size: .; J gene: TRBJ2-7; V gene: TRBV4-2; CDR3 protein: CASSLGLGLYEQYF
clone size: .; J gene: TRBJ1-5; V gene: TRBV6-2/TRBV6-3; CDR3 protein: CAVGTGGLNQPQHF
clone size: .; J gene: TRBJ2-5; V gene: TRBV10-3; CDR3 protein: CATLSPGVQETQYF
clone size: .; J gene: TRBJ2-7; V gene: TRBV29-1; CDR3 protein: CSVEVPPLDEQYF
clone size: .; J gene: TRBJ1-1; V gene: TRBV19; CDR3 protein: CASSLAQGLNTEAFF
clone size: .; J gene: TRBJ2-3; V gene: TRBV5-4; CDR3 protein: CASSTDPGTIADTQYF
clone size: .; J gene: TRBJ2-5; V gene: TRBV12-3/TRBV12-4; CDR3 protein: CASSSPGQGRETQYF
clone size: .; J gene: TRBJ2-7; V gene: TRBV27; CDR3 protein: CASSQPGTPDGQYF
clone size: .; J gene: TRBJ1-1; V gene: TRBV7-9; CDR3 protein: CASSSPTEGNTEAFF
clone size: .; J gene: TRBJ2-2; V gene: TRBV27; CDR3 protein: CASSLYHGELFF
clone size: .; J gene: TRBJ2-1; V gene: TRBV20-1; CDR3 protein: CSAKGGSGRAEEQFF
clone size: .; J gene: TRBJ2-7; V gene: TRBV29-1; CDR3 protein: CSVRTGRVYEQYF
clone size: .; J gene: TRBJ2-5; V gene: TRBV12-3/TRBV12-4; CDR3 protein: CATQTGDGGQETQYF
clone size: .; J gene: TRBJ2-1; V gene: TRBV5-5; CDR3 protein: CASSLKFRDTVYVEQFF
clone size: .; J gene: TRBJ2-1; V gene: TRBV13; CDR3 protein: CASSLVPANEQFF
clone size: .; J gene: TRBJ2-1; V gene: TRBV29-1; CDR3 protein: CSEMRQGNYNEQFF
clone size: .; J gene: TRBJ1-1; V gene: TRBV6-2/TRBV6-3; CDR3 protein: CATERGFGTTEAFF
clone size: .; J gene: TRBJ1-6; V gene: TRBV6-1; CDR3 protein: CASSEVGGNNSPLHF
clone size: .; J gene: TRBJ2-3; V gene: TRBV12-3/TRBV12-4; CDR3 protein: CATRDPGSTDTQYF
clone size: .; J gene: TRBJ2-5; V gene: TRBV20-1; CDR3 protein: CSARPRLAPQETQYF
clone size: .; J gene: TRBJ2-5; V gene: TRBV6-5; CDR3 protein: CASSYGPGQFETQYF
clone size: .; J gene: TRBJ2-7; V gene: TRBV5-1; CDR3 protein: CASSSNGQDQYF
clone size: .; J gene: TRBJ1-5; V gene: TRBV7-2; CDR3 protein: CASSPTEEAHQPQHF
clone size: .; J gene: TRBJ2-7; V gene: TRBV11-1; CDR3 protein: CASSPGDPYGQYF
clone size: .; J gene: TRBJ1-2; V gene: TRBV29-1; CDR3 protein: CSVEGPRIRGYTF
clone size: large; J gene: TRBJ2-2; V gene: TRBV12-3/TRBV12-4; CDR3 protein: CASSLVGNTGELFF
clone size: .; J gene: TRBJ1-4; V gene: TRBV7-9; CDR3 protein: CATLGQKNEKLFF
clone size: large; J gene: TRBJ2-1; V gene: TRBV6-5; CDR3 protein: CASSYSQLAGSDSNEQFF
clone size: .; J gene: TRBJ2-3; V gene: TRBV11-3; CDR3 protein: CASSPGYTDTQYF
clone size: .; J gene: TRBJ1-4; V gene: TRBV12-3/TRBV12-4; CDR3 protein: CASSTGSTNEKLFF
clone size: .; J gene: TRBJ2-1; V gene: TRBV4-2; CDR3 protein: CASSQVLTSEQFF
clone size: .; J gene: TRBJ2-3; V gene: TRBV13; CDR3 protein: CASSLDRQDTQYF
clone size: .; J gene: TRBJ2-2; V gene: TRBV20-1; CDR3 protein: CSATELGVTGELFF
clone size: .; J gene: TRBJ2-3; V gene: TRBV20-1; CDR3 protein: CSAREGGSSTDTQYF
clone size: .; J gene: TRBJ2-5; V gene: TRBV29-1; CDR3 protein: CSVEMLGHQETQYF
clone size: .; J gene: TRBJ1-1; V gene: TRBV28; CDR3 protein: CASSLITDEAFF
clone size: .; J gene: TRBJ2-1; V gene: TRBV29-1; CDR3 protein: CSVEATAGQYDEQFF
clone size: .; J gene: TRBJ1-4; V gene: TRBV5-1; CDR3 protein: CASSSGQGAGEKPFF
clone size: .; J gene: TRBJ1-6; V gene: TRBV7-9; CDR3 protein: CASSLELGSAYNSPLHF
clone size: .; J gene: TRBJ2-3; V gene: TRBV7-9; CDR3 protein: CASSLSEGARPGTDTQYF